Listed below are T cell receptor beta chains from one sample, sequenced in a study of shared clonotypes between healthy human individuals. The data were produced by immunoSEQ multiplex PCR, yet TCRdb's version contains in-frame clones alone and is incomplete. Among around 700,000 clones listed, 72% were seen once. Sequencing was carried out using memory CD4+ T cells sorted from blood. The receptors come from a woman aged 30 to 39 in good health. CDR3s include the opening cysteine and the closing phenylalanine or tryptophan. Each record gives: V gene, CDR3 protein.

TRBV7-9,CASSYWAGVSDTQYF
TRBV7-8,CASSLLGSGVYGYTF
TRBV7-8,CASSSDSLNTEAFF
TRBV19,CASSIDQRTSGRYNEQFF
TRBV2,CASTLLATGYNEQFF
TRBV5-4,CASSLETAEKLFF
TRBV23-1,CASSPMGQRGIYEQYF
TRBV2,CASSINRDTEAFF
TRBV27,CASRSTGNQPQHF
TRBV5-6,CASKGLAGDYEQYF
TRBV19,CASSLTEANEQFF
TRBV27,CASSPSGGNIQYF
TRBV5-6,CASSLGDRGYGYTF
TRBV9,CASSVVPGASAGANVLTF
TRBV4-1,CASSGQLNTEAFF
TRBV6-5,CASTLGAGVTDTQYF
TRBV7-9,CASSRDLRNTIYF
TRBV7-9,CASSLGRDQPQHF
TRBV9,CASSRLAGDSGANVLTF
TRBV5-6,CASSPRTENYGYTF
TRBV6-1,CASSSTGTGGFEQYF
TRBV7-8,CASSDEGRNSPLHF
TRBV28,CASSRPGQGAYEQYF
TRBV6-5,CASSYSVGEETQYF
TRBV27,CASSLSIGTSGYNEQFF